This TCR beta chain comes out of a study of T cells after yellow fever vaccination. Many counts were recorded for this clonotype. Antigen unknown. This CDR3 spans 14 amino acids. Germline V gene sequence: CDR1 MNHNS, CDR2 SASEGT. V dropped 2 bases and J dropped 5 bases, with 12 bases sitting between them. Study findings and constraints: Primary-vaccination clones mostly resurfaced post-booster (around 95% CD4, more than 80% CD8). When the response was secondary, it was weaker but reached its peak faster, day 5 versus 15.

Synthesis of TCR cDNA relied on 5'RACE template switching, which attached a universal primer site and UMIs. TCRdb reprocessed the 5' RACE reads via MiXCR and lists one record per CDR3 protein. This table holds 120,000 or so distinct CDR3 sequences, 12% to 15% found once. V usage is TRBV6-1 and J usage is TRBJ2-5; the D gene is possibly TRBD2 (5 bases). The receptor was derived from a young man who received the YFV17D yellow fever vaccine. The material sequenced was CD8+ T cells sorted from PBMCs, taken 5 days after the yellow fever booster vaccination. The CDR3 sequence is CASSESGGWETQYF. Here the CDR3 DNA reads TGTGCCAGCAGTGAATCGGGCGGGTGGGAGACCCAGTACTTC.